Listed below are T cell receptor beta chains from one sample, sequenced in a study of blood T cell repertoires in COVID-19. This table comes from immunoSEQ multiplex PCR, and its TCRdb copy is limited to in-frame clones, with some not included. Among approximately 230,000 clones listed, almost 90% were seen once. Sequenced sample: PBMCs or T cells enriched from blood (not recorded which). These receptor sequences come from a woman between 45 and 65 years old with acute COVID-19. Both conserved end residues are part of each CDR3. The D gene is left open where the match is weak. Clone size is stated in some rows and not others, as once, few, many or a class when expanded.

>14|NA|NA|TRBJ2-2|TRBV6-6
TGTGCCAGCAGCTCCAGGGTGAACACCGGGGAGCTGTTTTTT
CASSSRVNTGELFF
>15|TRBD2|NA|TRBJ2-5|TRBV18
TGTGCCAGCTCACCACGCGGGAGGGCCGGGGAGACCCAGTACTTC
CASSPRGRAGETQYF
>13|NA|NA|TRBJ2-4|TRBV10-3
TGTGCCTCCCGGGACTTAGACAAAAACATTCAGTACTTC
CASRDLDKNIQYF
>14|NA|NA|TRBJ2-5|TRBV27
TGTGCCAGCAGTTTACAGGACAGCCAAGAGACCCAGTACTTC
CASSLQDSQETQYF
>13|TRBD2|NA|TRBJ2-7|TRBV12-3/TRBV12-4
TGTGCCAGCAGTTCGACTAGCGGGTACGAGCAGTACTTC
CASSSTSGYEQYF
>14|NA|NA|TRBJ1-5|TRBV6-5
TGTGCCAGCAGTTATGGCCAGGGGATTCAGCCCCAGCATTTT
CASSYGQGIQPQHF
>15|TRBD1|NA|TRBJ2-2|TRBV9
TGTGCCAGCAGCGTCAGGGGGCAGGACACCGGGGAGCTGTTTTTT
CASSVRGQDTGELFF
>12|NA|NA|TRBJ2-7|TRBV5-6
TGTGCCAGCAGCTTGGCAGGAAACGAGCAGTACTTC
CASSLAGNEQYF
>16|NA|NA|TRBJ1-1|TRBV5-1
TGCGCCAGCAGCTTGGTCTGGGGACAAACGAACACTGAAGCTTTCTTT
CASSLVWGQTNTEAFF
>16|TRBD2|NA|TRBJ2-3|TRBV19
TGTGCCAGTAGTTTCCGGACTAGCGGCCTCCAGGATACGCAGTATTTT
CASSFRTSGLQDTQYF
>15|TRBD1|NA|TRBJ2-3|TRBV6-5
TGTGCCAGCAATTGGGACAGTGGAAGCACAGATACGCAGTATTTT
CASNWDSGSTDTQYF
>12|NA|NA|TRBJ2-7|TRBV2
TGTGCCAGCAGTGATACTTTCTACGAGCAGTACTTC
CASSDTFYEQYF
>13|TRBD1|NA|TRBJ2-7|TRBV29-1
TGCAGCGTTTTATCGACAGGGGGGTACGAGCAGTACTTC
CSVLSTGGYEQYF
>17|TRBD2|NA|TRBJ2-3|TRBV4-1
TGCGCCAGCAGCCAAGTACCGGGAGGCCCTTTCACAGATACGCAGTATTTT
CASSQVPGGPFTDTQYF
>14|NA|few|TRBJ1-2|TRBV5-1
TGCGCCAGCAGCCCCGGGACTGCCTTCTATGGCTACACCTTC
CASSPGTAFYGYTF
>10|NA|NA|TRBJ1-1|TRBV28
TGTGCCACGGGAAACACTGAAGCTTTCTTT
CATGNTEAFF
>15|TRBD1|NA|TRBJ1-4|TRBV28
TGTGCCAGCACCTTACAGGGGGGATCTAATGAAAAACTGTTTTTT
CASTLQGGSNEKLFF
>14|TRBD1|NA|TRBJ1-2|TRBV3-1/TRBV3-2
TGTGCCAGCAGCACCTGGACAGGAGACTATGGCTACACCTTC
CASSTWTGDYGYTF
>15|TRBD2|NA|TRBJ2-1|TRBV18
TGTGCCAGCTCAAGCGGGAGTCTCTCCTACAATGAGCAGTTCTTC
CASSSGSLSYNEQFF
>17|NA|NA|TRBJ1-2|TRBV9
TGTGCCAGCAGCGAACCGGGACTAGGGAAGTTAGACTATGGCTACACCTTC
CASSEPGLGKLDYGYTF
>15|NA|NA|TRBJ1-5|TRBV5-1
TGCGCCAGCAGCTTGGCAGGGGAGAGGAATCAGCCCCAGCATTTT
CASSLAGERNQPQHF
>16|NA|NA|TRBJ1-2|TRBV9
TGTGCCAGCAGCGTAGTATCGGGTCCAGGGCAAATGGGCTACACCTTC
CASSVVSGPGQMGYTF
>14|NA|NA|TRBJ2-1|TRBV5-4
TGTGCCAGCAGCGGGGGACTCCTGGGCCATGAGCAGTTCTTC
CASSGGLLGHEQFF
>11|NA|NA|TRBJ1-1|TRBV7-9
TGTCTAGTCGGGGTGGACACTGAAGCTTTCTTT
CLVGVDTEAFF
>14|NA|NA|TRBJ2-1|TRBV29-1
TGCAGCGTTGATGGTGGGAGCTCCTACAATGAGCAGTTCTTC
CSVDGGSSYNEQFF
>11|TRBD1|NA|TRBJ2-7|TRBV30
TGTGCCTGGGAACAGGGGGTCGAGCAGTACTTC
CAWEQGVEQYF
>15|NA|NA|TRBJ1-1|TRBV2
TGTGCCAGCAGTGACCTCGGGGGACGGAACACTGAAGCTTTCTTT
CASSDLGGRNTEAFF
>16|NA|NA|TRBJ1-1|TRBV5-1
TGCGCCAGCAGCTTGTTTGTAGGTAGGACAGACACTGAAGCTTTCTTT
CASSLFVGRTDTEAFF
>16|NA|NA|TRBJ2-7|TRBV28
TGTGCCAGCAGTTCCTCTAGCGCGATTCGCTCCTACGAGCAGTACTTC
CASSSSSAIRSYEQYF
>17|NA|NA|TRBJ2-7|TRBV21-1
NA
CASSKENFGQGSYEQYF
>16|TRBD1|NA|TRBJ2-5|TRBV4-1
TGCGCCAGCAGCCAAGTTGAGGCAGGGGGCGGAGACACCCAGTACTTC
CASSQVEAGGGDTQYF
>13|TRBD1|NA|TRBJ1-1|TRBV19
TGTGCCAGTAGTGGCGGACAGGGCACTGAAGCTTTCTTT
CASSGGQGTEAFF
>14|NA|NA|TRBJ2-1|TRBV9
TGTGCCAGCAGCGTAGGGGGGCGCGACAATGAGCAGTTCTTC
CASSVGGRDNEQFF
>14|NA|once|TRBJ1-1|TRBV14
TGTGCCAGCGAGGACAGTGAAATGAACACTGAAGCTTTCTTT
CASEDSEMNTEAFF
>14|TRBD1|NA|TRBJ2-7|TRBV28
TGTGCCAGCAGGGGACAGGGGGCGCTTTACGAGCAGTACTTC
CASRGQGALYEQYF
>15|TRBD1|NA|TRBJ2-3|TRBV29-1
TGCAGCGTAGGGGGGGACAGGGGGACCGCAGATACGCAGTATTTT
CSVGGDRGTADTQYF
>15|TRBD1|NA|TRBJ1-4|TRBV5-1
TGCGCCAGCAGCTTGGCCGGAGGGGGCTGGGAAAAACTGTTTTTT
CASSLAGGGWEKLFF
>22|NA|NA|TRBJ1-2|TRBV4-3
TGCGCCAGCAGCCAAGAGATTGCGGTGGGCAGGGGCCCCGAGGGGTATAACTATGGCTACACCTTC
CASSQEIAVGRGPEGYNYGYTF
>17|NA|NA|TRBJ1-1|TRBV5-4
TGTGCCAGCAGCTTGGCACTCCAGGCGGGGAGGGACACTGAAGCTTTCTTT
CASSLALQAGRDTEAFF
>16|TRBD1|once|TRBJ2-4|TRBV7-2
TGTGCCAGCAGTCGAGAGACAGGGGGCGCAAAAAACATTCAGTACTTC
CASSRETGGAKNIQYF
>13|TRBD1|NA|TRBJ2-1|TRBV7-2
TGTGCCAGCAGTACAAGGGGGCACAATGAGCAGTTCTTC
CASSTRGHNEQFF
>13|NA|NA|TRBJ2-5|TRBV7-3
TGTGCCAGCAGCTTGGACAGAAAGGAGACCCAGTACTTC
CASSLDRKETQYF
>14|TRBD2|NA|TRBJ2-7|TRBV2
TGTGCCAGTAGCGGGACCACCCTTACCTACGAGCAGTACTTC
CASSGTTLTYEQYF
>13|TRBD1|NA|TRBJ2-7|TRBV19
TGTGCCAGTAGGGTGACAGGGGCGGTCGAGCAGTACTTC
CASRVTGAVEQYF
>16|NA|NA|TRBJ2-7|TRBV29-1
TGCAGCGTTGAGTCCTGGGGGGGCAGGGAAACCTACGAGCAGTACTTC
CSVESWGGRETYEQYF
>15|TRBD1|once|TRBJ2-3|TRBV19
TGTGCCAGTAGTCTCGACAGGGCTAGCACAGATACGCAGTATTTT
CASSLDRASTDTQYF
>15|NA|once|TRBJ2-3|TRBV9
TGTGCCAGCAGCCTAGTGGGGAGAACCACAGATACGCAGTATTTT
CASSLVGRTTDTQYF
>15|TRBD2|NA|TRBJ2-5|TRBV3-1/TRBV3-2
TGTGCCAGCAGCCGGACTAGCGGGTACCAAGAGACCCAGTACTTC
CASSRTSGYQETQYF
>14|NA|NA|TRBJ1-2|TRBV18
TGTGCCAGCTCACCGACAGTGAAGGATAATGGCTACACCTTC
CASSPTVKDNGYTF
>13|NA|NA|TRBJ1-2|TRBV28
TGTGCCAGCACCCCTTTGAGTCCCTATGGCTACACCTTC
CASTPLSPYGYTF
>13|NA|NA|TRBJ1-2|TRBV4-1
TGCGCCAGCAGCCAAAAGGGGTTGGATGGCTACACCTTC
CASSQKGLDGYTF
>17|NA|once|TRBJ2-6|TRBV27
TGTGCCAGCAGCCTTAGTCGGGGACTGCCTGGGGCCAACGTCCTGACTTTC
CASSLSRGLPGANVLTF
>15|TRBD1|NA|TRBJ2-3|TRBV28
TGTGCCAGCAGTGCTCGACAGGGGGTCACAGATACGCAGTATTTT
CASSARQGVTDTQYF
>14|TRBD1|NA|TRBJ1-1|TRBV7-8
TGTGCCAGCAGTGTAGGGGGCGCGAACACTGAAGCTTTCTTT
CASSVGGANTEAFF
>17|TRBD2|once|TRBJ2-1|TRBV18
TGTGCCAGCTCCCTCGATCTACTAGCGGGAGGGGAAAAGGAGCAGTTCTTC
CASSLDLLAGGEKEQFF